This TCR beta chain was found in a study of CD8 T cells in ankylosing spondylitis. Findings of the study overall: From matched ankylosing spondylitis synovial fluid, disease-linked clones were reportedly recovered at significantly enriched levels.

With respect to this clonotype: What it recognizes is unknown.

Per the germline V gene, CDR1 is GTSNPN and CDR2 is SVGIG (reference sequence). V lost 7 bases and J lost 6; bases outside the gene matches: 5. The length of the CDR3 is 12 residues. One entry per CDR3 protein, called by TCRdb with MiXCR from the 5' RACE reads. The sample records approximately 260,000 distinct CDR3 sequences, 15% to 20% being singletons. The sample consisted of blood, either unsorted or a sorted T cell fraction (not recorded which). The J gene is TRBJ2-1, the V gene TRBV30; 8 bases agree with TRBD1. This receptor was obtained from a male donor with ankylosing spondylitis or in good health (not recorded which). In nucleotides, the CDR3 is TGTGCCTTCGGGACAGGAGGCAATGAGCAGTTCTTC. It encodes CAFGTGGNEQFF.